Listed below are T cell receptor beta chains from one sample, sequenced in a study of cytomegalovirus exposure and HLA in healthy donors. TCRdb's table, derived via immunoSEQ multiplex PCR, lists solely in-frame clones and lacks some. The data contain 160,000 or so clones, around 79% of them singletons. Sequenced: PBMCs. These receptors all come from a man aged 35-49 years in good health and CMV-seronegative. Both conserved end residues are part of each CDR3. Fields, in order: clone size, CDR3 length, V gene, J gene, D gene, CDR3 protein, CDR3 DNA. D genes are given only for firm matches. Not every row has a clone size; where given, it reads once, few, many or a size class.

>-|14|TRBV30|TRBJ1-2|-
CAWSVRGPAYGYTF
TGTGCCTGGAGTGTACGCGGGCCGGCATATGGCTACACCTTC
>-|14|TRBV5-1|TRBJ2-5|TRBD1
CASSSNRGRETQYF
TGCGCCAGCAGCTCCAACAGGGGGCGAGAGACCCAGTACTTC
>-|16|TRBV5-1|TRBJ2-6|TRBD1
CASSSGQGRRANVLTF
TGCGCCAGCAGCTCAGGACAGGGGCGACGGGCCAACGTCCTGACTTTC
>-|12|TRBV2|TRBJ2-1|-
CASMEGYNEQFF
TGTGCCAGCATGGAGGGTTACAATGAGCAGTTCTTC
>-|13|TRBV19|TRBJ1-5|-
CATRDTINQPQHF
TGTGCCACCAGGGACACAATCAATCAGCCCCAGCATTTT
>once|15|TRBV11-3|TRBJ2-5|TRBD1
CASSLGDRAQETQYF
TGTGCCAGCAGCCTAGGGGACAGAGCCCAAGAGACCCAGTACTTC
>-|14|TRBV30|TRBJ2-7|-
CAWSVGGDSYEQYF
TGTGCCTGGAGTGTAGGGGGGGACTCCTACGAGCAGTACTTC
>-|13|TRBV30|TRBJ2-5|-
CAWSVRDRETQYF
TGTGCCTGGAGTGTGCGGGATCGCGAGACCCAGTACTTC
>-|16|TRBV4-1|TRBJ2-2|-
CASSQEGDTNTGELFF
TGCGCCAGCAGCCAAGAAGGGGACACGAACACCGGGGAGCTGTTTTTT
>-|14|TRBV18|TRBJ1-5|TRBD1
CASQTGLSNQPQHF
TGTGCCAGCCAGACAGGGCTTAGCAATCAGCCCCAGCATTTT
>few|15|TRBV19|TRBJ1-4|-
CASRPTDPTNEKLFF
TGTGCCAGTAGGCCGACAGACCCAACTAATGAAAAACTGTTTTTT